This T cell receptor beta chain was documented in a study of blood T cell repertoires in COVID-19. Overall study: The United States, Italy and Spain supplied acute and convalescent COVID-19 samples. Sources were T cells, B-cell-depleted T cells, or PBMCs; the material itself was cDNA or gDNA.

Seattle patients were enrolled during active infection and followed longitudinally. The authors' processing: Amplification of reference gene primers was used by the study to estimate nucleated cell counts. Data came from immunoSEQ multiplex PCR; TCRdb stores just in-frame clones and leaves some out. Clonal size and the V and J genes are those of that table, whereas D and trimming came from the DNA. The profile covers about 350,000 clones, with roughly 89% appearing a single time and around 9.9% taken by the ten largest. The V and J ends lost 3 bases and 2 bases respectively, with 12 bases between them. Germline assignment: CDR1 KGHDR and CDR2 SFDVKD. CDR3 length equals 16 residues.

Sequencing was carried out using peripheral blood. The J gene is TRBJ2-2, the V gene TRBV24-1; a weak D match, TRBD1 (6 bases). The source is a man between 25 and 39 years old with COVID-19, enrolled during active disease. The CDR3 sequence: CATSDPARGNTGELFF. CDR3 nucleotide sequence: TGTGCCACCAGTGATCCCGCCAGGGGAAACACCGGGGAGCTGTTTTTT.